This TCR beta chain comes out of a study of CD8 T cells in Susac syndrome (dated by TCRdb to between 2018 and 2021). Notes on the research overall: Repertoire sequencing was used to test whether CD8+ T cell activation and differentiation in Susac syndrome was antigen driven. What the work shows at the level of the full study, not this receptor alone: The study acknowledged that relatively few individuals were included in the TCR sequencing and HLA analysis.

Peripheral blood CD8+ and CD4+ T cells from healthy donors, Susac syndrome patients and multiple sclerosis patients were profiled by high-throughput TCR beta sequencing. The multiple sclerosis controls were treatment-naive patients who had stable or active relapsing-remitting disease and met the revised McDonald criteria. CD8+ TEMRA cells were enriched by FACS, while bulk CD8+ and CD4+ T cells were purified by magnetic negative isolation. Blood was drawn into EDTA tubes, processed within 24 hours, and PBMCs were isolated by density gradient centrifugation. PBMCs intended for TCR sequencing were cryopreserved in liquid nitrogen and thawed later in a water bath at 37 degrees C. Purity of sorted or isolated CD4+, CD8+ and CD8+ TEMRA cells was at least 90%. RNA was extracted using the RNeasy kit, and roughly 0.5 to 1 microgram was reverse transcribed with random hexamers. The immunoSEQ multiplex PCR assay, covering 54 Vbeta and 13 Jbeta segments, was used to amplify TCR beta CDR3 regions. To correct PCR amplification bias, a synthetic template baseline was used for both primer optimization and computational correction. Under the source paper's analysis protocol: Only productive sequences were kept, with reads annotated to V, D and J genes according to IMGT and analyzed in immunoSEQ Analyzer. Clonality was computed as one minus Shannon entropy normalized by log2 of the number of productive unique sequences. For each patient and control, public and private clones were evaluated within the 100 most prevalent clones. Clones were defined as Susac-specific when absent from the healthy and MS cohorts, from approximately 970 published viral clones and from other ImmuneACCESS disease sequences. Using fastp trimming at Q25 and MiXCR clonotype assembly, TCRdb reanalyzed the public sequencing data and kept in-frame beta chains. Records with the same CDR3 protein are collapsed into one entry carrying the most frequent genes and DNA. The V and J calls, along with clone size, are taken from TCRdb and not from the paper's own processing. Present in this sample are hundreds of thousands of distinct CDR3 sequences, 93% of which were seen just once. The ten largest clones capture about 0.07% of the sample.

CDR1 and CDR2 (LNHNV, YYDKDF) derive from the germline V gene (reference sequence). The CDR3 runs 11 amino acids, cysteine and phenylalanine included. Only the CDR3 part of the read is kept: 33 bases, read in frame from the first base. V loses 7 bases of germline sequence and J loses 6 bases, and the interval between the two ends is 8 bases. Notes on this clonotype: Its antigen remains unidentified. No clone much larger than this one lies a single base away; base qualities are absent.

This clonotype originated in a human donor with multiple sclerosis. Specimen: CD4+ T cells from PBMCs. This receptor chain uses TRBV15 and TRBJ2-3; there is no confident call for the D gene. The DNA sequence reads TGTGCCACCACCGACCGGGATACGCAGTATTTT. Its protein is CATTDRDTQYF.